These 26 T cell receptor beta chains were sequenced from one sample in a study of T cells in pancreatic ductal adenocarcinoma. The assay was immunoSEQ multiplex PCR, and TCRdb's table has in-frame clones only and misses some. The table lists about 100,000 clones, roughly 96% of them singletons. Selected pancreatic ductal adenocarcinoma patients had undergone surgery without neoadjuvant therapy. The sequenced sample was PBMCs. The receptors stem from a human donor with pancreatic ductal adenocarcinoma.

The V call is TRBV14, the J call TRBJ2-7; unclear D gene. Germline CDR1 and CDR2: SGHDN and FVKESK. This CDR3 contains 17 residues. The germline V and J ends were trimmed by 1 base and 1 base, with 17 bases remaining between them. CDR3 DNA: TGTGCCAGCAGCCAAGGGTCTAGGCAAGGCCTTTCCTACGAGCAGTACTTC. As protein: CASSQGSRQGLSYEQYF.

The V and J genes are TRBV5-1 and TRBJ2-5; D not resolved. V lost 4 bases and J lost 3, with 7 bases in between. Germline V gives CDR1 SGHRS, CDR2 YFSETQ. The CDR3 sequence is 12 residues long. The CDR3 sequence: CASSHTEETQYF. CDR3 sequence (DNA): TGCGCCAGCAGCCACACCGAAGAGACCCAGTACTTC.

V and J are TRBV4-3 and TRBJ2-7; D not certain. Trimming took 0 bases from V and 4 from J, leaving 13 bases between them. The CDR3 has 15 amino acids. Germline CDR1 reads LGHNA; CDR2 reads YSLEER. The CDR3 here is CASSQDHGQPYEQYF. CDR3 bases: TGCGCCAGCAGCCAAGATCATGGGCAGCCGTACGAGCAGTACTTC.

CDR3: CASSLSKGETQYF. DNA of the CDR3: TGTGCCAGCAGCTTAAGTAAGGGGGAGACCCAGTACTTC. The chain links TRBV7-3 to TRBJ2-5; D is possibly TRBD1 (5 bases). Germline loops: CDR1 SGHTA, CDR2 FQGTGA. CDR3 length: 13 residues. Trimming pared 1 base from V and 5 bases from J, leaving 8 bases between.

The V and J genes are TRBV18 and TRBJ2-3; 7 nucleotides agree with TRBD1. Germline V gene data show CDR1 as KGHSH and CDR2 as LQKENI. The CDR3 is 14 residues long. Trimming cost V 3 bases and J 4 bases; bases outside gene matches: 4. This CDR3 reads CASSPAQGADTQYF. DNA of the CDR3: TGTGCCAGCTCACCGGCCCAGGGGGCAGATACGCAGTATTTT.

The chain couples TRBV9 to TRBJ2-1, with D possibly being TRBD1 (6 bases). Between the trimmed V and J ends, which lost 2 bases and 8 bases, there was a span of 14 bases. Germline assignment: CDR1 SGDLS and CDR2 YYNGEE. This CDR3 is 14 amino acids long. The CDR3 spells CASSVHRVEDEQFF. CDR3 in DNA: TGTGCCAGCAGCGTCCACAGGGTTGAGGATGAGCAGTTCTTC.

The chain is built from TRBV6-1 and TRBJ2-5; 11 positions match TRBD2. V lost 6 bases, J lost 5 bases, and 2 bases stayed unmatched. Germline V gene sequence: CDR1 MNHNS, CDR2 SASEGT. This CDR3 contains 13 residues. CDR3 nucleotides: TGTGCCAGCAGACTAGCGGGAGACGAGACCCAGTACTTC. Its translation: CASRLAGDETQYF.

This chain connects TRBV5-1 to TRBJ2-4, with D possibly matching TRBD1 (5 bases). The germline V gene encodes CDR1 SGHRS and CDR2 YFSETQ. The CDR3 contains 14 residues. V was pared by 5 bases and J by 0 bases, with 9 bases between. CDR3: CASRLTVAKNIQYF. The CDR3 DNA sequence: TGCGCCAGCAGATTGACAGTAGCCAAAAACATTCAGTACTTC.

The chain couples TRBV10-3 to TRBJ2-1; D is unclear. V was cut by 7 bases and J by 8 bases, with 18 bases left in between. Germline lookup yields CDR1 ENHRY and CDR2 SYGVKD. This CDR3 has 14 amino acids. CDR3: CAIKERYQGDEQFF. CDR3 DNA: TGTGCCATCAAAGAGCGCTACCAAGGCGATGAGCAGTTCTTC.

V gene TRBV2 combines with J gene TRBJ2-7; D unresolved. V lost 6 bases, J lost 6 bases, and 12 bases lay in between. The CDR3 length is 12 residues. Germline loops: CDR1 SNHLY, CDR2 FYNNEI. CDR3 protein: CASSVQRPEQYF. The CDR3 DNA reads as TGTGCCAGCAGCGTACAGAGACCCGAGCAGTACTTC.

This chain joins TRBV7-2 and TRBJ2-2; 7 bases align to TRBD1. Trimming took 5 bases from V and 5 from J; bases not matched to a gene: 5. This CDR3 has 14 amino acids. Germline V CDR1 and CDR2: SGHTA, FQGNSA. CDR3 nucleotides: TGTGCCAGCAGCACCCGACAGGGAACCGGGGAGCTGTTTTTT. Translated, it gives CASSTRQGTGELFF.

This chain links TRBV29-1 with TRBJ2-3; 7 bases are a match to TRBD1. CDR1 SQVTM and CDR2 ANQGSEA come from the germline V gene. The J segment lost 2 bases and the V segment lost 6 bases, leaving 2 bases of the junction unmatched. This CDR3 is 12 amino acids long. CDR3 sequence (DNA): TGCAGCGTCGACAGGGCCACAGATACGCAGTATTTT. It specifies CSVDRATDTQYF.

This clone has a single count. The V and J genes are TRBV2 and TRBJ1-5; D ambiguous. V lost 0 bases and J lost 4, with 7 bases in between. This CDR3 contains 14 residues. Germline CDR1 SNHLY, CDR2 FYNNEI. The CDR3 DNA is TGTGCCAGCAGTGAAGCGAGGCAGAATCAGCCCCAGCATTTT. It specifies CASSEARQNQPQHF.

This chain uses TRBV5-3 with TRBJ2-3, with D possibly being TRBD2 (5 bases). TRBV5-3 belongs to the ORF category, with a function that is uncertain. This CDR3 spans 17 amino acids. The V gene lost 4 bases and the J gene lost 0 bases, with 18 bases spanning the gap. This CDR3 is CARSPIRLALSTDTQYF. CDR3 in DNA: TGTGCCAGAAGCCCCATCCGGCTAGCACTGAGCACAGATACGCAGTATTTT.

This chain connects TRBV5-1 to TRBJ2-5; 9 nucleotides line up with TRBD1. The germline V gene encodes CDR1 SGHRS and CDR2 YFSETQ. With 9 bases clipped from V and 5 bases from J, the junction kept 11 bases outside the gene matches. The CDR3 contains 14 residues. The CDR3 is CATTPGQGPETQYF. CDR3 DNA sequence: TGCGCCACCACTCCGGGACAGGGTCCGGAGACCCAGTACTTC.

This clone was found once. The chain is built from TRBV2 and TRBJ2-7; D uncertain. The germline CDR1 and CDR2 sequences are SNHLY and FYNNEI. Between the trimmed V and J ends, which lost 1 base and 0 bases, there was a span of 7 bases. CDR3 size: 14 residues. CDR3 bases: TGTGCCAGCAGTGAAGGGGCAGCCTCCTACGAGCAGTACTTC. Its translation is CASSEGAASYEQYF.

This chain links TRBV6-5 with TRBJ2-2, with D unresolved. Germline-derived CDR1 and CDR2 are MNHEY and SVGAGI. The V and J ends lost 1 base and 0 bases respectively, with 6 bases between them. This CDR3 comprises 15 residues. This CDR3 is CASSYFYTNTGELFF. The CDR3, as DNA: TGTGCCAGCAGTTACTTCTATACGAACACCGGGGAGCTGTTTTTT.

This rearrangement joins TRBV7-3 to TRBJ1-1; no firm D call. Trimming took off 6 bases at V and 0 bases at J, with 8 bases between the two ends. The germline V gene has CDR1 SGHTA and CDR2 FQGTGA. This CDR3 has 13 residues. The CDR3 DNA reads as TGTGCCAGCAGTACACAAATGAACACTGAAGCTTTCTTT. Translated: CASSTQMNTEAFF.

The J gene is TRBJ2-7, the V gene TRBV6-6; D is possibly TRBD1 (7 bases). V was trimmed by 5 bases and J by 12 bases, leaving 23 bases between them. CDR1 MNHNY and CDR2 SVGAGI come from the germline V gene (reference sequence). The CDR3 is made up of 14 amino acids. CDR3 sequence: CASSLEGGTEPGYF. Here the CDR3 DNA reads TGTGCCAGCAGTCTTGAGGGCGGGACAGAGCCAGGGTACTTC.

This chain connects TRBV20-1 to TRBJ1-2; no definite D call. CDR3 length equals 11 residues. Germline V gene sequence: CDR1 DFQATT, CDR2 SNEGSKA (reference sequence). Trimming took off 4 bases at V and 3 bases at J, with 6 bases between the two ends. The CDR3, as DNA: TGCAGTGCTACCGGAGACTATGGCTACACCTTC. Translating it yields CSATGDYGYTF.

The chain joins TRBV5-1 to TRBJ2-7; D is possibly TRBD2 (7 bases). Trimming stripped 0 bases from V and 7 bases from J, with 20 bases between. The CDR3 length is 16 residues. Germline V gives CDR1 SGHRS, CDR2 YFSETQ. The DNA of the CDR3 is TGCGCCAGCAGCTTGGCCACGGCTAGCGAGGGGGGGGAGCAGTACTTC. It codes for CASSLATASEGGEQYF.

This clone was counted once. This chain's CDR3 is CASSDYRAYQPQHF. The CDR3 DNA is TGTGCCAGCAGTGATTACAGGGCGTACCAGCCCCAGCATTTT. This chain joins TRBV2 and TRBJ1-5; the D gene is possibly TRBD1 (6 bases). Between the trimmed V and J ends, which lost 3 bases and 7 bases, there was a span of 13 bases. This CDR3 is 14 amino acids long. Germline lookup yields CDR1 SNHLY and CDR2 FYNNEI.

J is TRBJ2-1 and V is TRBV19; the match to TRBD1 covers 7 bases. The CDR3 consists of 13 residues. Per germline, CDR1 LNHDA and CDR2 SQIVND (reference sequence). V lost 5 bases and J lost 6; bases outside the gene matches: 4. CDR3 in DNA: TGTGCCAGTAGTTCCCGACAGGGCAATGAGCAGTTCTTC. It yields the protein CASSSRQGNEQFF.

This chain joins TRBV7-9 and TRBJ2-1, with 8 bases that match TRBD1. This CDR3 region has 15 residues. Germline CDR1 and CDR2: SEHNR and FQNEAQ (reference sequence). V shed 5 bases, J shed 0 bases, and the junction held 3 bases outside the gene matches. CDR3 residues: CASSRTGSSYNEQFF. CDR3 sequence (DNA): TGTGCCAGCAGCAGGACAGGGAGCTCCTACAATGAGCAGTTCTTC.

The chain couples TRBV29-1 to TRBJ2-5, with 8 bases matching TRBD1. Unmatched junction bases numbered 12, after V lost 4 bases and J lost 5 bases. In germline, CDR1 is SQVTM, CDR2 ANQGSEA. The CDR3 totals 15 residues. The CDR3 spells CSVAGDRSRSETQYF. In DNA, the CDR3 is TGCAGCGTTGCCGGGGACAGGTCGCGGTCGGAGACCCAGTACTTC.

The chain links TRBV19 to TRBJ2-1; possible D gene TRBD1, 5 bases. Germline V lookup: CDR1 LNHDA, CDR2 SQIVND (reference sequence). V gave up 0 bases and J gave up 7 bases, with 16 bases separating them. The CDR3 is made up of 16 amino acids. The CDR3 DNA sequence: TGTGCCAGTAGTATAGATAACAGGCCTTCAGGGAATGAGCAGTTCTTC. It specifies CASSIDNRPSGNEQFF.